The present T cell receptor beta chain was sequenced within a study of shared clonotypes between healthy human individuals. Germline V gives CDR1 DFQATT, CDR2 SNEGSKA (reference sequence). V gave up 2 bases and J gave up 6 bases, with 7 bases separating them. The CDR3 has 11 residues. In the original workflow: ImmunoSEQ sequences covered only the junction and lacked quality scores; filtering therefore differed. The protocol was immunoSEQ multiplex PCR, while the TCRdb copy is restricted to in-frame clones and leaves out a portion. V, J and clone size are taken as reported in that table, and D and trimming were inferred from the DNA itself. The sample lists 2 million or so clones, roughly 94% occurring once. Partitioning of CD4+ cells yielded a CD45RA+ naive subset and a CD45RA-negative memory subset.

J is TRBJ1-1 and V is TRBV20-1, with a possible D match to TRBD1 (5 bases). The specimen sequenced was naive CD4+ T cells sorted from blood. As for subset: CD45RA+ positively selected. This TCR was recovered from a man in his late teens or twenties in good health. CDR3 in DNA: TGCAGTGCTAGACAGGGCTCTGAAGCTTTCTTT. Translation gives CSARQGSEAFF.